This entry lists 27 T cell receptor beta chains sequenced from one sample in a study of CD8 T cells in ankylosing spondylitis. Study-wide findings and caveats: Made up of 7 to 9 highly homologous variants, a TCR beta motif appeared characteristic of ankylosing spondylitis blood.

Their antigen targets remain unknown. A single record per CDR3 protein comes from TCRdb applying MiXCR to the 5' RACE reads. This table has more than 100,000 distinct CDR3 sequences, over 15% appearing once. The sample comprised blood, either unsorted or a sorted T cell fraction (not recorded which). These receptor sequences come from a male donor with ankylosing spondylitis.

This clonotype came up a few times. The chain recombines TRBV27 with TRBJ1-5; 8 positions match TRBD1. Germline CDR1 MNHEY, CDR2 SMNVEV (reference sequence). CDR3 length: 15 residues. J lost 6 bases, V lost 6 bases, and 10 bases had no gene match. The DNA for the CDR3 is TGTGCCAGCAGGAAACAGGGGGATTTAAGTCAGCCCCAGCATTTT. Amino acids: CASRKQGDLSQPQHF.

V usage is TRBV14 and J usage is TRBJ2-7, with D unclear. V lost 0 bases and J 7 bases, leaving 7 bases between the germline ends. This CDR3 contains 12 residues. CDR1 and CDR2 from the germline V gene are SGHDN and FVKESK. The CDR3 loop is CASSQDMEEQYF. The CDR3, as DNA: TGTGCCAGCAGCCAAGATATGGAAGAGCAGTACTTC.

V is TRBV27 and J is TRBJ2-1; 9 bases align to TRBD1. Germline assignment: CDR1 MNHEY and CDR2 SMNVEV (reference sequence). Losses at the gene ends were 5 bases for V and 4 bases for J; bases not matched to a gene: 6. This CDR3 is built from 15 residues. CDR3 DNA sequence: TGTGCCAGCAGTCCCGACAGGGGGGCTTACAATGAGCAGTTCTTC. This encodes CASSPDRGAYNEQFF.

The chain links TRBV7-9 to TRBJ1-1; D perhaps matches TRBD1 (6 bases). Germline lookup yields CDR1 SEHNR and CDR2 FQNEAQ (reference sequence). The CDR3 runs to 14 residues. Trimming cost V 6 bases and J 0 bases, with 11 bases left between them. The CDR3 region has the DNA TGTGCCAGCAGACTTGACAGGATGAACACTGAAGCTTTCTTT. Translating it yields CASRLDRMNTEAFF.

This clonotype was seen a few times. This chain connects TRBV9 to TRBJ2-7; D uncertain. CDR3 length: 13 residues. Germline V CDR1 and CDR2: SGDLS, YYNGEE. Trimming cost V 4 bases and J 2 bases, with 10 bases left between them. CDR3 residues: CASSPTDPYEQYF. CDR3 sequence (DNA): TGTGCCAGCAGCCCGACTGACCCCTACGAGCAGTACTTC.

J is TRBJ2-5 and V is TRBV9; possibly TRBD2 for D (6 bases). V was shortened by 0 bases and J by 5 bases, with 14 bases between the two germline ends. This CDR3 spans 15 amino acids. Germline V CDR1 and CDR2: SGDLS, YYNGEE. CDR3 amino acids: CASSVDGREWETQYF. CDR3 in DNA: TGTGCCAGCAGCGTAGACGGGAGAGAATGGGAGACCCAGTACTTC.

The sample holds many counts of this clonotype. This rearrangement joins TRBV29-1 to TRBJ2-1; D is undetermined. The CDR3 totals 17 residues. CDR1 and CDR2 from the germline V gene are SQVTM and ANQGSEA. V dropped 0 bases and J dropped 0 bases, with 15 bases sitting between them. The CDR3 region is CSVEDRSAPSSYNEQFF. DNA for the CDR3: TGCAGCGTTGAAGATCGATCAGCGCCAAGCTCCTACAATGAGCAGTTCTTC.

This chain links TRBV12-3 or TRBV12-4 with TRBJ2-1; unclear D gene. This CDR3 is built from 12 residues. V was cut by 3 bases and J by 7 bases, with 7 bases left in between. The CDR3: CASSLWVNEQFF. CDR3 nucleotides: TGTGCCAGCAGTTTGTGGGTAAATGAGCAGTTCTTC.

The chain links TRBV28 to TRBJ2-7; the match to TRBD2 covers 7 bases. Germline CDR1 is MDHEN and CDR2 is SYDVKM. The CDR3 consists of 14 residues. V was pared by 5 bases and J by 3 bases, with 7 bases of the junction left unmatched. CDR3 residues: CASSPRGNGYEQYF. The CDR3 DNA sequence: TGTGCCAGCAGTCCGCGGGGGAATGGCTACGAGCAGTACTTC.

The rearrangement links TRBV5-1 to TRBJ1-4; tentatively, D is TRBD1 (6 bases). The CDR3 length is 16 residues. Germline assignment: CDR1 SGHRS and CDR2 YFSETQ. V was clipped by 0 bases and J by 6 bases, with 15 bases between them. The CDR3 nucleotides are TGCGCCAGCAGCTTGGGGGGGCAGGTTGCCGATGAAAAACTGTTTTTT. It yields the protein CASSLGGQVADEKLFF.

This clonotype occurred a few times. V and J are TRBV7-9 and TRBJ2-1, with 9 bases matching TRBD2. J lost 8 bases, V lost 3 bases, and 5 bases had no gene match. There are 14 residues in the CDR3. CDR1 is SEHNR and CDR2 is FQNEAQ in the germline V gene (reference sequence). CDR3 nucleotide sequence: TGTGCCAGCAGCTTTCGTAGCGGGAGTTATGAGCAGTTCTTC. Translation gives CASSFRSGSYEQFF.

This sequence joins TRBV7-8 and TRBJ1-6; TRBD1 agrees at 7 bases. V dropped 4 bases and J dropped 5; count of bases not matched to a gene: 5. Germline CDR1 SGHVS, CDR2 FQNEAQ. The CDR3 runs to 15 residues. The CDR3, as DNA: TGTGCCAGCAGCTGGCGGGACAGTAATAATTCACCCCTCCACTTT. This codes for CASSWRDSNNSPLHF.

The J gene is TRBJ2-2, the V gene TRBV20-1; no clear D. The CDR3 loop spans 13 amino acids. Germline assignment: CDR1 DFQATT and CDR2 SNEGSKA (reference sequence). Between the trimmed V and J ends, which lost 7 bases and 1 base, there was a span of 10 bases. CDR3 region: CSGRRENTGELFF. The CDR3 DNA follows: TGCAGTGGCCGCCGAGAGAACACCGGGGAGCTGTTTTTT.

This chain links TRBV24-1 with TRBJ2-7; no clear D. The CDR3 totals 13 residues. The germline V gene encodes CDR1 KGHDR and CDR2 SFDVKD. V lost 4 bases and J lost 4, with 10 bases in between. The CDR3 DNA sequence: TGTGCCACCAGTGAGGCCAGCAGGTACGAGCAGTACTTC. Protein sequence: CATSEASRYEQYF.

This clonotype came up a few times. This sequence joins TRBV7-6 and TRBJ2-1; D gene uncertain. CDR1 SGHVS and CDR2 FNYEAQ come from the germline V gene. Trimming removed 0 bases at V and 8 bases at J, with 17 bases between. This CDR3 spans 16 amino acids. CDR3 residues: CASSLADHRESYEQFF. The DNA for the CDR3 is TGTGCCAGCAGCTTAGCAGACCACCGCGAATCTTATGAGCAGTTCTTC.

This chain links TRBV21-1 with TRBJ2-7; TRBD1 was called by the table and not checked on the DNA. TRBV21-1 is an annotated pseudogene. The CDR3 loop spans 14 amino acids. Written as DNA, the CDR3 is TGTGCCAGCAGCAAGGACAAGAGCCGCTACGAGCAGTACTTC. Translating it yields CASSKDKSRYEQYF.

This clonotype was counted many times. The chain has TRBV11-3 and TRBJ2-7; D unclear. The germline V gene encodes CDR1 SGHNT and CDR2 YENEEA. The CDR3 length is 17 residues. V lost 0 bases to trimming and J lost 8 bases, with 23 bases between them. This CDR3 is CASSLDLGTAPRFKQYF. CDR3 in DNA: TGTGCCAGCAGCTTAGATCTAGGCACAGCGCCAAGGTTTAAGCAGTACTTC.

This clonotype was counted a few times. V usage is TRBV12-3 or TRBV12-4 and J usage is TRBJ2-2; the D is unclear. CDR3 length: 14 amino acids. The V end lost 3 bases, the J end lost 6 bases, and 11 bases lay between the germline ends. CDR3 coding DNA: TGTGCCAGCAGTTTTCTTGGGGTGGCCGGGGAGCTGTTTTTT. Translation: CASSFLGVAGELFF.

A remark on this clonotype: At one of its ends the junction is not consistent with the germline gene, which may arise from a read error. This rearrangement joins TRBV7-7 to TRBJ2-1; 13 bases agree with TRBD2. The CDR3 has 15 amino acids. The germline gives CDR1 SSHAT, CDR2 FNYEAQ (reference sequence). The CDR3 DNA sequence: TGTGCTAGCAGCTTTCGACTAGCGGGGGGAAATGAGCAGTTCTTC. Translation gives CASSFRLAGGNEQFF.

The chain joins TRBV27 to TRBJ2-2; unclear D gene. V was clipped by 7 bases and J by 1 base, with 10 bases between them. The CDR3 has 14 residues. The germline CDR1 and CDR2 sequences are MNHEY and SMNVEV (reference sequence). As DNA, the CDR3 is TGTGCCAGCACCTCGCGGATGAACACCGGGGAGCTGTTTTTT. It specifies CASTSRMNTGELFF.

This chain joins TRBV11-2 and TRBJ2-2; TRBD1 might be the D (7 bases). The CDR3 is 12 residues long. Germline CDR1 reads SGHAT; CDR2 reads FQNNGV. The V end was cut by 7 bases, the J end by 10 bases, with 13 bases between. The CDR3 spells CASNPRGEELFF. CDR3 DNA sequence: TGTGCCAGCAACCCCAGGGGGGAGGAGCTGTTTTTT.

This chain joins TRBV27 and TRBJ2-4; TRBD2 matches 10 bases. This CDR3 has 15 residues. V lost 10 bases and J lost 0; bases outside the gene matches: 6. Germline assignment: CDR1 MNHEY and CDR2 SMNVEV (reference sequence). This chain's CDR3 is CATRLAGLAKNIQYF. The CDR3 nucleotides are TGTGCCACCCGACTAGCGGGCTTAGCCAAAAACATTCAGTACTTC.

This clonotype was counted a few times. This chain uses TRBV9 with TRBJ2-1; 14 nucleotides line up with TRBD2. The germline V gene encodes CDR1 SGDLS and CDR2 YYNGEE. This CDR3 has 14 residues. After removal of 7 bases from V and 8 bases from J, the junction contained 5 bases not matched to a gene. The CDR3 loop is CASSGTSGRDEQFF. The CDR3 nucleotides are TGTGCCAGCTCCGGGACTAGCGGGAGAGATGAGCAGTTCTTC.

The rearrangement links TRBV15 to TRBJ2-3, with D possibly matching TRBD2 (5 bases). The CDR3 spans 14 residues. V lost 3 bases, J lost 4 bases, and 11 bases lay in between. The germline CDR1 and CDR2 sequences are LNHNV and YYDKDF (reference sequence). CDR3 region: CATSSTGGPDTQYF. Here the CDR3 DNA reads TGTGCCACCAGCAGTACTGGCGGGCCAGATACGCAGTATTTT.

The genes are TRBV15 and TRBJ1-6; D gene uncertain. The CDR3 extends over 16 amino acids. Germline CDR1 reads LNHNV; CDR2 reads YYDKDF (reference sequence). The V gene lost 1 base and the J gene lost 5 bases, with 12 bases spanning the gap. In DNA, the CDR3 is TGTGCCACCAGCAGAGCCCGTTTTGCAAATAATTCACCCCTCCACTTT. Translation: CATSRARFANNSPLHF. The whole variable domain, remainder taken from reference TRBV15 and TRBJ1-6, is DAMVIQNPRYQVTQFGKPVTLSCSQTLNHNVMYWYQQKSSQAPKLLFHYYDKDFNNEADTPDNFQSRRPNTSFCFLDIRSPGLGDTAMYLCATSRARFANNSPLHFGNGTRLTVT.

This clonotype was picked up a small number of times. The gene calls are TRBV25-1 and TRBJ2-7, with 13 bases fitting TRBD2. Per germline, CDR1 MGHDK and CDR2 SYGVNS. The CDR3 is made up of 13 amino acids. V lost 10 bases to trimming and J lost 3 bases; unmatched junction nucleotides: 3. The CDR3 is CATRTSGSYEQYF. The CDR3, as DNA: TGTGCCACCCGGACTAGCGGGAGCTACGAGCAGTACTTC.

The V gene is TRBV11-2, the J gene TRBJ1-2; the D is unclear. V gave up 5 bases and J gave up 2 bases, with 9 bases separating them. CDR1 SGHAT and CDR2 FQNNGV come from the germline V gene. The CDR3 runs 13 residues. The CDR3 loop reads CASSPPNNYGYTF. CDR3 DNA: TGTGCCAGCAGCCCGCCCAACAACTATGGCTACACCTTC.